The 27 T cell receptor beta chains below come from one sample, sequenced in a study of CD8+CD57+ T cells in acquired aplastic anemia. Sequenced patients had shown CD8+CD57+ cell expansion by flow cytometry. Both TCR beta VDJ combination and CDR3 sequence profiling were carried out. Genomic DNA was the template for this profiling. Using its own MiXCR run on the reads, TCRdb lists one record per CDR3 protein. This table holds about 190,000 distinct CDR3 sequences, roughly half found once. Sequenced sample: sorted CD4+, CD8+, or CD8+CD57+ T cells (not recorded which) from PBMCs. The receptors were sampled from a human donor with aplastic anemia.

The chain uses TRBV24-1 and TRBJ2-5; 13 bases fit TRBD2. CDR3 length: 17 residues. Trimming cost V 2 bases and J 5 bases; bases outside gene matches: 7. Germline CDR1 reads KGHDR; CDR2 reads SFDVKD. The CDR3 loop is CATSDSGTSGVGETQYF. DNA of the CDR3: TGTGCCACCAGTGATTCAGGGACTAGCGGGGTTGGGGAGACCCAGTACTTC.

This chain links TRBV20-1 with TRBJ1-1, with 7 bases fitting TRBD1. Trimming cost V 3 bases and J 5 bases; bases outside gene matches: 6. CDR3 size: 13 residues. Per germline, CDR1 DFQATT and CDR2 SNEGSKA (reference sequence). The chain's CDR3 is CSARDTGETEAFF. For the CDR3, the DNA is TGCAGTGCTAGGGATACAGGGGAAACTGAAGCTTTCTTT.

The V call is TRBV6-2 or TRBV6-3, the J call TRBJ1-2; D is unclear. CDR1 is MNHEY, CDR2 SVGEGT, per germline. This CDR3 is built from 13 residues. The V end was cut by 2 bases, the J end by 3 bases, with 7 bases between. The CDR3 coding sequence is TGTGCCAGCAGTTACGTGAGGGACTATGGCTACACCTTC. Protein: CASSYVRDYGYTF.

The genes are TRBV6-1 and TRBJ2-7; D remains unclear. Per the germline V gene, CDR1 is MNHNS and CDR2 is SASEGT. The ends were cut back, 6 bases at V and 2 bases at J, with 8 bases in the middle. The CDR3 extends over 12 amino acids. The CDR3 nucleotides read TGTGCCAGCAGCAACGACGCCTACGAGCAGTACTTC. It encodes CASSNDAYEQYF.

This clonotype has ten or more counts. The V gene is TRBV24-1, the J gene TRBJ1-5, with 9 bases aligning to TRBD1. Germline CDR1 KGHDR, CDR2 SFDVKD. The CDR3 runs 16 residues. With V trimmed by 3 bases and J by 4 bases, 6 bases remained unmatched. The CDR3, as DNA: TGTGCCACCAGTGATCCCACTGACAGGGGGAATCAGCCCCAGCATTTT. Translating gives CATSDPTDRGNQPQHF.

The V gene is TRBV11-2, the J gene TRBJ2-5; 9 positions match TRBD2. Trimming took 3 bases from V and 7 from J; bases not matched to a gene: 12. Germline CDR1 SGHAT, CDR2 FQNNGV. The CDR3 is 16 residues long. The CDR3 DNA is TGTGCCAGCAGCTTCCTCCCCGCGGGGGGGGAAGGGACCCAGTACTTC. As protein: CASSFLPAGGEGTQYF.

This chain connects TRBV24-1 to TRBJ2-5; TRBD1 aligns across 7 bases. Germline loops: CDR1 KGHDR, CDR2 SFDVKD. This CDR3 region has 13 residues. Germline trimming cut 8 bases from V and 3 bases from J; bases unmatched to any gene: 5. Here the CDR3 reads CATNPGTEETQYF. For the CDR3, the DNA is TGTGCCACCAATCCCGGGACAGAAGAGACCCAGTACTTC.

CDR3 coding DNA: TGTTCCCCGGGACCCTCTGGAAACACCATATATTTT. Protein product: CSPGPSGNTIYF. This chain connects TRBV7-9 to TRBJ1-3; tentative D call: TRBD1 (5 bases). Germline V gene sequence: CDR1 SEHNR, CDR2 FQNEAQ (reference sequence). The CDR3 spans 12 residues.

CDR3: CSARFVQGVNTEAFF. The CDR3 DNA is TGCAGTGCTAGGTTTGTGCAGGGCGTGAACACTGAAGCTTTCTTT. The rearrangement joins TRBV20-1 to TRBJ1-1, with a possible D match to TRBD1 (5 bases). The V gene's germline CDR1 is DFQATT and CDR2 SNEGSKA (reference sequence). Deletions cut 3 bases from V and 0 bases from J, with 14 bases between. There are 15 residues in the CDR3.

There are a few counts of this clonotype. The V and J genes are TRBV2 and TRBJ1-2; D call uncertain. Germline CDR1 and CDR2: SNHLY and FYNNEI. There are 13 residues in the CDR3. Deletions cut 3 bases from V and 5 bases from J, with 10 bases between. CDR3 sequence: CASSDTSGYGYTF. CDR3 coding DNA: TGTGCCAGCAGTGATACCTCGGGGTATGGCTACACCTTC.

With regard to this clonotype: At one of its ends the junction is not consistent with the germline gene, which may arise from a read error. The chain employs TRBV20-1 and TRBJ1-1, with D perhaps TRBD1 (5 bases). CDR3 size: 13 residues. From germline, CDR1 is DFQATT and CDR2 SNEGSKA (reference sequence). CDR3 in DNA: TGCAGTGTCGGGCAGCATATGGACACTAAAGCTTTCTTT. Translated: CSVGQHMDTKAFF.

The rearrangement links TRBV29-1 to TRBJ2-1; D not certain. CDR1 is SQVTM and CDR2 is ANQGSEA in the germline V gene. V lost 2 bases and J 7 bases, leaving 9 bases between the germline ends. The CDR3 runs 12 residues. The CDR3 sequence is CSVELLGNEQFF. The CDR3 DNA sequence: TGCAGCGTTGAACTGTTGGGAAATGAGCAGTTCTTC.

This chain joins TRBV20-1 and TRBJ1-6, with a tentative D call TRBD1 (5 bases). The CDR3 sequence is 14 residues long. The germline V gene has CDR1 DFQATT and CDR2 SNEGSKA (reference sequence). With 3 bases removed from V and 10 bases from J, the gap between germline ends came to 16 bases. This CDR3 is CSASKGLGNSPLHF. The DNA of the CDR3 is TGCAGTGCTAGTAAGGGGTTGGGGAACTCACCCCTCCACTTT.

V and J are TRBV24-1 and TRBJ1-2, with D possibly being TRBD1 (6 bases). Trimming removed 7 bases from V and 4 bases from J, with 15 bases in between. CDR1 and CDR2 from the germline V gene are KGHDR and SFDVKD. This CDR3 is 14 amino acids long. CDR3 region: CATRDSGLGYGYTF. The CDR3 DNA is TGTGCCACCAGGGACAGTGGCTTAGGCTATGGCTACACCTTC.

The V call is TRBV29-1, the J call TRBJ1-2; unclear D gene. Per the germline V gene, CDR1 is SQVTM and CDR2 is ANQGSEA. The CDR3 has 13 amino acids. The V end was cut by 4 bases, the J end by 8 bases, with 17 bases between. The CDR3 loop is CSVVFPGGGGYTF. DNA of the CDR3: TGCAGCGTTGTATTCCCGGGCGGAGGCGGCTACACCTTC.

The table lists this clonotype with many counts. The J gene is TRBJ2-3, the V gene TRBV5-1; no clear D. CDR1 and CDR2 (germline): SGHRS, YFSETQ. CDR3 length: 14 amino acids. With 3 bases removed from V and 2 bases from J, the gap between germline ends came to 10 bases. The CDR3 here is CASSWVGFTDTQYF. The CDR3 nucleotides are TGCGCCAGCAGCTGGGTAGGGTTCACAGATACGCAGTATTTT.

The chain couples TRBV13 to TRBJ2-7; D is ambiguous. The V and J ends lost 3 bases and 12 bases respectively, with 21 bases between them. Germline V CDR1 and CDR2: PRHDT, FYEKMQ (reference sequence). The CDR3 spans 14 residues. The CDR3 loop reads CASSFGVDDSAGYF. The DNA for the CDR3 is TGTGCCAGCAGCTTCGGTGTCGACGACTCCGCCGGGTACTTC. Full variable domain (remainder filled in from reference TRBV13 and TRBJ2-7): AAGVIQSPRHLIKEKRETATLKCYPIPRHDTVYWYQQGPGQDPQFLISFYEKMQSDKGSIPDRFSAQQFSDYHSELNMSSLELGDSALYFCASSFGVDDSAGYFGPGTRLTVT.

There are many counts of this clonotype. V and J are TRBV7-8 and TRBJ2-1, with TRBD2 matching 8 bases. This CDR3 has 15 amino acids. Germline V lookup: CDR1 SGHVS, CDR2 FQNEAQ. V gave up 3 bases and J gave up 8 bases; unmatched junction bases: 9. The CDR3 nucleotides read TGTGCCAGCAGCTTGACGGGAGGGCCGTCCGATGAGCAGTTCTTC. This encodes CASSLTGGPSDEQFF. The full variable domain, in which reference TRBV7-8 and TRBJ2-1 provide the parts outside the CDR3, is GAGVSQSPRYKVAKRGQDVALRCDPISGHVSLFWYQQALGQGPEFLTYFQNEAQLDKSGLPSDRFFAERPEGSVSTLKIQRTQQEDSAVYLCASSLTGGPSDEQFFGPGTRLTVL.

The genes are TRBV20-1 and TRBJ2-3; TRBD1 agrees at 10 bases. The length of the CDR3 is 14 residues. CDR1 is DFQATT, CDR2 SNEGSKA, per germline (reference sequence). The junction had 8 bases not matched to a gene; V was cut back by 6 bases and J by 5 bases. DNA of the CDR3: TGCAGTGCCGCCGGGACAGGGGCTGGAGATACGCAGTATTTT. This gives the protein CSAAGTGAGDTQYF.

The table lists this clonotype with a count of one. The chain combines TRBV24-1 with TRBJ2-5; D is undetermined. The CDR3 consists of 16 residues. Looked up from germline, CDR1 is KGHDR and CDR2 is SFDVKD. Trimming left V 7 bases short and J 1 base short, with 18 bases between. This chain's CDR3 is CATSNSAADGQETQYF. In DNA, the CDR3 is TGTGCCACCAGCAACTCGGCGGCAGACGGCCAAGAGACCCAGTACTTC.

Worth noting for this clonotype: The junction and the germline gene differ at one end; a read error may be behind it. The chain couples TRBV7-9 to TRBJ1-5, with a possible D match to TRBD1 (6 bases). Germline V gives CDR1 SEHNR, CDR2 FQNEAQ (reference sequence). This CDR3 comprises 15 residues. CDR3 in DNA: TGTGCCAGCAGCTTAGGGGAGGGGGAAGATCAGCCCCAGCACTTT. Its protein product is CASSLGEGEDQPQHF.

This clonotype occurred a few times. The J gene is TRBJ2-2, the V gene TRBV6-1; D is uncertain. The V end lost 1 base, the J end lost 4 bases, and 7 bases lay between the germline ends. Germline CDR1 reads MNHNS; CDR2 reads SASEGT. This CDR3 contains 14 residues. The CDR3 DNA reads TGTGCCAGCAGTGAAGGGTTCTTCACCGGGGAGCTGTTTTTT. Protein: CASSEGFFTGELFF.

The chain uses TRBV7-6 and TRBJ2-3; 8 bases agree with TRBD2. Germline V gene data show CDR1 as SGHVS and CDR2 as FNYEAQ. Trimming took 6 bases from V and 4 from J; bases not matched to a gene: 9. The CDR3 sequence is 15 residues long. The CDR3 sequence: CASRVDGLASDTQYF. For the CDR3, the DNA is TGTGCCAGCAGAGTTGACGGACTAGCCTCAGATACGCAGTATTTT.

The chain links TRBV6-6 to TRBJ1-1; maybe TRBD1 (5 bases). The CDR3 totals 16 residues. Trimming stripped 8 bases from V and 1 base from J, with 20 bases between. Germline V CDR1 and CDR2: MNHNY, SVGAGI (reference sequence). The CDR3: CASQPGGAGQNTEAFF. CDR3 DNA: TGTGCCAGCCAACCCGGGGGTGCAGGCCAGAACACTGAAGCTTTCTTT.

This clonotype has only a few counts. This chain joins TRBV19 and TRBJ2-5; a weak D match, TRBD1 (6 bases). The CDR3 spans 12 residues. CDR1 and CDR2 from the germline V gene are LNHDA and SQIVND (reference sequence). V was pared by 4 bases and J by 4 bases, with 7 bases between. The CDR3 DNA reads as TGTGCCAGTAGTAGGACAGCAGAGACCCAGTACTTC. This gives the protein CASSRTAETQYF. Filled out from reference TRBV19 and TRBJ2-5, the complete variable domain reads DGGITQSPKYLFRKEGQNVTLSCEQNLNHDAMYWYRQDPGQGLRLIYYSQIVNDFQKGDIAEGYSVSREKKESFPLTVTSAQKNPTAFYLCASSRTAETQYFGPGTRLLVL.

The J gene is TRBJ2-7, the V gene TRBV7-2; tentatively, D is TRBD1 or TRBD2 (5 bases each). Trimming removed 2 bases at V and 2 bases at J, with 13 bases between. Looked up from germline, CDR1 is SGHTA and CDR2 is FQGNSA. The CDR3 runs 15 residues. CDR3 in DNA: TGTGCCAGCAGCTTATCCGGGACCGTTCCCTACGAGCAGTACTTC. It is translated as CASSLSGTVPYEQYF.

The J gene is TRBJ1-1, the V gene TRBV12-3 or TRBV12-4; the D is unclear. CDR3 size: 17 residues. V was shortened by 6 bases and J by 0 bases, with 20 bases between the two germline ends. The CDR3 DNA follows: TGTGCCAGCAGCCCCCAGCGTCGAAAGCTGTTGAACACTGAAGCTTTCTTT. It is translated as CASSPQRRKLLNTEAFF.